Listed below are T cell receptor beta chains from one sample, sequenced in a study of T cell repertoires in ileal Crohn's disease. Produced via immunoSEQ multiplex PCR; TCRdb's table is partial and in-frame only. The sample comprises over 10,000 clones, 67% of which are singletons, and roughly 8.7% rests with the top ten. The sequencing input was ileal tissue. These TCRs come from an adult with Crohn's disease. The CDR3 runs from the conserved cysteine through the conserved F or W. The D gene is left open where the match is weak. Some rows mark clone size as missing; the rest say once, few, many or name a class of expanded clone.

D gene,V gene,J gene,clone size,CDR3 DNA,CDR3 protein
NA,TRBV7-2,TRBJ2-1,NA,TGTGCCAGCAGCCGGGGGAGGTTTAGCTCCTACAATGAGCAGTTCTTC,CASSRGRFSSYNEQFF
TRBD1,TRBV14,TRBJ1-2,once,TGTGCCAGCAGCCTCGGGACAGCTTATGGCTACACCTTC,CASSLGTAYGYTF
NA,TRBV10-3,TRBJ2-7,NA,TGTGCCATCAGTGCAAGACAGGACTACGAGCAGTACTTC,CAISARQDYEQYF
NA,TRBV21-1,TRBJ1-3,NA,TGTGCCAGCAGCACAAACACCATATATTTT,CASSTNTIYF
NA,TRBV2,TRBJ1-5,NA,TGTGCCAGCAGTGACGGACGGGGAGCCCAGCCCCAGCATTTT,CASSDGRGAQPQHF
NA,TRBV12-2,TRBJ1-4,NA,TGTGCAAGTCGCTTAGCCCCTCCAGGGCGGTTACACGGTAATGAAAAACTGTTTTTT,CASRLAPPGRLHGNEKLFF
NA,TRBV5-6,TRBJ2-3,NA,TGTGCCAGCAGCTTAGGGACCGTCGAAGGAGCAGATACGCAGTATTTT,CASSLGTVEGADTQYF
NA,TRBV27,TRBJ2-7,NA,TGTGCCAGCAGTTTTAGTCAGGGTCCCTACGAGCAGTACTTC,CASSFSQGPYEQYF
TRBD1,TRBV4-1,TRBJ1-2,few,TGCGCCAGCAGCCAAGGGGTAGGGGGCAGCTATGGCTACACCTTC,CASSQGVGGSYGYTF
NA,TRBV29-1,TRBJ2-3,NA,TGCAGCGCAAACCGACAGACAGATACGCAGTATTTT,CSANRQTDTQYF
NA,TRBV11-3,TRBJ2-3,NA,TGTGCCAGCAGCTTAGATATAAGCACAGATACGCAGTATTTT,CASSLDISTDTQYF
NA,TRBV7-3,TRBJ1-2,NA,TGTGCCAGCAGCCTAAAACACAGGGCTGGCTACACCTTC,CASSLKHRAGYTF
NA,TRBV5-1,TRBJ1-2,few,TGCGCCAGCAGCTTGGATGGTAATGGCTACACCTTC,CASSLDGNGYTF
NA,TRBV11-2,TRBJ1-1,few,TGTGCCAGCAGCTTAGATCCGCAGGGCAACACTGAAGCTTTCTTT,CASSLDPQGNTEAFF
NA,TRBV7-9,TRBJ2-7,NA,TGTGCCAGCAGCAACTACAGGGACGAGCAGTACTTC,CASSNYRDEQYF
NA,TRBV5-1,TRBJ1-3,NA,TGCGCCAGCAGCTACCAACTCGCAGGGACTGGAAACACCATATATTTT,CASSYQLAGTGNTIYF
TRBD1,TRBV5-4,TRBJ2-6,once,TGTGCCAGCAGCTGGGGGACAGGGGGCTTCTCTGGGGCCAACGTCCTGACTTTC,CASSWGTGGFSGANVLTF
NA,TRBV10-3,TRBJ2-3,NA,TGTGCCATCAGTAATCTAGAGGGGCAGTATTTT,CAISNLEGQYF
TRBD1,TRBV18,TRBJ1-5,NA,TGTGCCAGCTCACCTCTTGGACAGGGGGCAGGTCAGCCCCAGCATTTT,CASSPLGQGAGQPQHF
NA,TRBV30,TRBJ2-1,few,TGTGCCTGGAGTGTACAAATCGAGAAGGAGCAGTTCTTC,CAWSVQIEKEQFF
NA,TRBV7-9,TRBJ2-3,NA,TGTGCCAGCAGCTTAGGGCCCCAACCTAGCACAGATACGCAGTATTTT,CASSLGPQPSTDTQYF
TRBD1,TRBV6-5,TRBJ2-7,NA,TGTGCCAGCAGCGGGACACAGGGGGCGAAGCAGTACTTC,CASSGTQGAKQYF
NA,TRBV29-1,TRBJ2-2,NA,TGCAGCGCCGCGGGTCTCTCCGGGGAGCTGTTTTTT,CSAAGLSGELFF
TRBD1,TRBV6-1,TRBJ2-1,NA,TGTGCCAGCAGTATACAGGGGGCACGAAGTGAGCAGTTCTTC,CASSIQGARSEQFF
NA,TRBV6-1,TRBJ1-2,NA,TGTGCCAGCAGGGAATCCCCGGGTCCCTATGGCTACACCTTC,CASRESPGPYGYTF
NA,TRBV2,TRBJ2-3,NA,TGTGCCAGCAAGGGCGCTTTGGGAAGCACAGATACGCAGTATTTT,CASKGALGSTDTQYF
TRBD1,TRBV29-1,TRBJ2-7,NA,TGCAGCGTGGCCGGGACAGGGCAAGGCGAGCAGTACTTC,CSVAGTGQGEQYF
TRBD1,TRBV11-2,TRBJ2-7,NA,TGTGCCAGCAGCTTTGGGACAGGCGCCTCCTACGAGCAGTACTTC,CASSFGTGASYEQYF
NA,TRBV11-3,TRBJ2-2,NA,TGTGCCAGCAGCTACAGGGATCCCGGGGAGCTGTTTTTT,CASSYRDPGELFF
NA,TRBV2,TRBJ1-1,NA,TGTGCCAGTTTATCAAGGACCGCTTTCTTT,CASLSRTAFF
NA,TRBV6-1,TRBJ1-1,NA,TGTGCCAGCAGACCCACAGGGATAGCTGAAGCTTTCTTT,CASRPTGIAEAFF
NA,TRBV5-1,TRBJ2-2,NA,TGCGCCAGCAGCTTGACAGGGCTGAACACCGGGGAGCTGTTTTTT,CASSLTGLNTGELFF
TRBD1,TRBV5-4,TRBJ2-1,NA,TGTGCCAGCAGCCCTTACAGGGGTGAGCAGTTCTTC,CASSPYRGEQFF
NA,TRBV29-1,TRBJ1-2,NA,TGCAGCGTTGAGAGCAGGGGAGGTGGCTACACCTTC,CSVESRGGGYTF
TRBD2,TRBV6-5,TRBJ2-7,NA,TGTGCCAGCAGTATAGCGGGGGGCTCCTACGAGCAGTACTTC,CASSIAGGSYEQYF
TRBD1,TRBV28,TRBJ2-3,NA,TGTGCCAGCAGACGGGCAGGGGGAACAGATACGCAGTATTTT,CASRRAGGTDTQYF
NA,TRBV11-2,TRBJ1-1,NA,TGTGCCAGCGGGACGGGAGGTTACACTGAAGCTTTCTTT,CASGTGGYTEAFF
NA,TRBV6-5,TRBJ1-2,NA,TGTGCCAGCAGTTACGAGCCCTACTATGGCTACACCTTC,CASSYEPYYGYTF
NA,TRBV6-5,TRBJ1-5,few,TGTGCCAGCAGTCGCAGAGATCAGCCCCAGCATTTT,CASSRRDQPQHF
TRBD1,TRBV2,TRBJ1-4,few,TGTGCCAGCAGCGGAACGACAGGGTCTAATGAAAAACTGTTTTTT,CASSGTTGSNEKLFF
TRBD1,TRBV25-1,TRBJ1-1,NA,TGTGCCAGCACCCGTGAAGGGGGACAGGGTTACGAAGCTTTCTTT,CASTREGGQGYEAFF
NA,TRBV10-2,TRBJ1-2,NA,TGCGCCAGCAGTGAGTCGGTCGCTAACTATGGCTACACCTTC,CASSESVANYGYTF
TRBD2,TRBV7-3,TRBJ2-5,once,TGTGCCAGCAGCTTAACAGCGGGGGGGCCGGAGACCCAGTACTTC,CASSLTAGGPETQYF
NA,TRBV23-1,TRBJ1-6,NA,TGCGCCAGCAGTCATCCCGAAGACAGCTATAATTCACCCCTCCACTTT,CASSHPEDSYNSPLHF
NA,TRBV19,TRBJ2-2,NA,TGTGCCGGCGAGTTTAAGAACACCGGGGAGCTGTTTTTT,CAGEFKNTGELFF
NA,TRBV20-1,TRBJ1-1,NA,TGCAGTGCTAGGGGGGTTCCTGAAGCTTTCTTT,CSARGVPEAFF
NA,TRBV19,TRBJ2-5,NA,TGTGCCAGTAGTCAGGCAGGGTCTGGAGAGACCCAGTACTTC,CASSQAGSGETQYF
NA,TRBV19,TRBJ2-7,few,TGTGCCAGTAGTATGGCCCCCGGGATTTTCTACGAGCAGTACTTC,CASSMAPGIFYEQYF
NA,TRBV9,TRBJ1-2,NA,TGTGCCAGCAGCGTAGCTTCAGAAACGGCCGATGGCTACACCTTC,CASSVASETADGYTF
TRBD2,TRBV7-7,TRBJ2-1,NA,TGTGCCAGCAGCTTAACTAGCGGCCCATATGAGCAGTTCTTC,CASSLTSGPYEQFF
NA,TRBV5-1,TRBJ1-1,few,TGCGCCAGCAGCACTCCCGTCGGACAGCCAAGAGGGACTGAAGCTTTCTTT,CASSTPVGQPRGTEAFF
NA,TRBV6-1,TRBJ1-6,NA,TGTGCGATCAGTGGGGGAGTTGATTCACCCCTCCACTTT,CAISGGVDSPLHF
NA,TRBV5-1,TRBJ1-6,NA,TGCGCCAGCAGCTTGGAAGGTAATAATTCACCCCTCCACTTT,CASSLEGNNSPLHF
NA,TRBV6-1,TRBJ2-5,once,TGTGCCAGCAGTGCGACTAGACCTCAAGAGACCCAGTACTTC,CASSATRPQETQYF